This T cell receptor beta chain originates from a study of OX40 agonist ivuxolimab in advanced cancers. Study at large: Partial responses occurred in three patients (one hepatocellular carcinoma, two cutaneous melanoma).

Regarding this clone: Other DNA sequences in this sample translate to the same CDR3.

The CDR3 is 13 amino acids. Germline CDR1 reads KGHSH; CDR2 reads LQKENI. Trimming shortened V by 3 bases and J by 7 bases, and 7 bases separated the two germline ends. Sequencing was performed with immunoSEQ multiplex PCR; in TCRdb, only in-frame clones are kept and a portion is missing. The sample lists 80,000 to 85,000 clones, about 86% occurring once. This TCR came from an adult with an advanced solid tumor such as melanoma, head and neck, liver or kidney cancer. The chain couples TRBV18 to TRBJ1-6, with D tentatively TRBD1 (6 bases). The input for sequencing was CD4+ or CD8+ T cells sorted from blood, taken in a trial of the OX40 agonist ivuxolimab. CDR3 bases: TGTGCCAGCTCACCGGACAGAAATTCACCCCTCCACTTT. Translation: CASSPDRNSPLHF.